One and the same sample provided the 18 T cell receptor beta chains below, sequenced in a study of regulatory T cells in long-lasting Graves disease. The time point here: persistent/refractory GD, antithyroid drugs over 5 years with positive TRAb. PBMC-extracted RNA yielded the TCR library. With iRepertoire HTBI primers and Arm-PCR of CDR3 regions, TCR beta libraries were built. TCRdb itself ran the multiplex PCR reads through MiXCR, one entry per CDR3 protein. Of around 460,000 distinct CDR3 sequences listed, roughly 21% are singletons. The sample in question was peripheral blood mononuclear cells (PBMCs), obtained when the disease was refractory, from a patient treated with antithyroid drugs. These receptors were obtained from a female donor with Graves disease.

Only a few counts were recorded for this clonotype. J is TRBJ2-7 and V is TRBV27; TRBD1 is a possible D gene (5 bases). Per germline, CDR1 MNHEY and CDR2 SMNVEV (reference sequence). Trimming took 6 bases from V and 4 from J, leaving 19 bases between them. This CDR3 has 15 amino acids. The CDR3 DNA sequence: TGTGCCAGCAGCCAAGGGGAACCTGAGATTTACGAGCAGTACTTC. It yields the protein CASSQGEPEIYEQYF.

Regarding this clonotype: A single base separates this from a much larger clone, so it may be a read error. This chain joins TRBV10-3 and TRBJ1-1; 7 bases agree with TRBD1. CDR1 and CDR2 (germline): ENHRY, SYGVKD. The V segment lost 3 bases and the J segment 3 bases; nucleotides outside the gene matches: 4. The CDR3 is 14 residues long. CDR3 coding DNA: TGTGCCATCAGTGATACAGGGGAGGACACTGAAGCTTTCTTT. The encoded protein is CAISDTGEDTEAFF.

A remark on this clonotype: A much more abundant neighbour one base away suggests this may be a read error. This chain links TRBV2 with TRBJ2-7; D possibly matches TRBD1 or TRBD2 (5 bases each). The ends were cut back, 2 bases at V and 3 bases at J, with 20 bases in the middle. Per germline, CDR1 SNHLY and CDR2 FYNNEI. The CDR3 is 17 amino acids. The CDR3 nucleotides are TGTGCCAGCAGTGAAAAGAACGTGGCGAGGGGCTTCTACGAGCAGTACTTC. Protein: CASSEKNVARGFYEQYF.

About this clonotype: A much bigger clone sits one base away, suggesting this may be a read error. Here the CDR3 DNA reads TGTGCCAGCAGCCCTAGTTCAGGAAACACCATATATTTT. It translates to CASSPSSGNTIYF. This chain uses TRBV7-3 with TRBJ1-3; D remains ambiguous. The CDR3 contains 13 residues. The V gene lost 5 bases and the J gene lost 4 bases, with 9 bases spanning the gap. Per germline, CDR1 SGHTA and CDR2 FQGTGA.

The CDR3 nucleotides read TGCGCCAGCAGCCCCCGGACCCACAATGAGCAGTTCTTC. This gives the protein CASSPRTHNEQFF. The chain couples TRBV4-3 to TRBJ2-1; unclear D gene. This CDR3 comprises 13 residues. In germline, CDR1 is LGHNA, CDR2 YSLEER. Trimming removed 4 bases at V and 5 bases at J, with 9 bases between.

About this clonotype: A much larger clone lies one base from this, so it may be a read error. The rearrangement joins TRBV6-5 to TRBJ1-5; the D gene is possibly TRBD1 (5 bases). Germline V gene sequence: CDR1 MNHEY, CDR2 SVGAGI. This CDR3 contains 18 residues. The CDR3 sequence is CASNYDRRRGRGNQPQHF. CDR3 sequence (DNA): TGTGCCAGCAATTACGACAGACGGCGGGGTAGGGGCAATCAGCCCCAGCATTTT.

This clonotype was seen repeatedly, ten times or more. The chain has TRBV6-1 and TRBJ2-7; 9 bases fit TRBD2. The CDR3 spans 15 residues. The trim removed 6 bases at V and 1 base at J, leaving 7 bases unmatched. The germline V gene encodes CDR1 MNHNS and CDR2 SASEGT. CDR3 region: CASSLDSGRSYEQYF. CDR3 DNA: TGTGCCAGCAGCCTGGACAGCGGGAGGTCCTACGAGCAGTACTTC.

A note on this clonotype: A junction boundary mismatches the germline segment, possibly from a read error. The V call is TRBV30, the J call TRBJ1-1; TRBD1 agrees at 9 bases. The CDR3 covers 13 residues. Germline V gene sequence: CDR1 GTSNPN, CDR2 SVGIG (reference sequence). This CDR3 is CAWTQGADTEASF. In nucleotides, the CDR3 is TGTGCCTGGACACAGGGGGCGGACACTGAAGCTTCCTTT. Drawing the rest from reference TRBV30 and TRBJ1-1, the complete variable domain is SQTIHQWPATLVQPVGSPLSLECTVEGTSNPNLYWYRQAAGRGLQLLFYSVGIGQISSEVPQNLSASRPQDRQFILSSKKLLLSDSGFYLCAWTQGADTEASFGQGTRLTVV.

The chain uses TRBV30 and TRBJ1-6, with D hard to call. CDR1 is GTSNPN, CDR2 SVGIG, per germline (reference sequence). Trimming stripped 0 bases from V and 8 bases from J, with 8 bases between. The CDR3 loop spans 13 amino acids. The CDR3, as DNA: TGTGCCTGGAGTGTACATGGAGATTCACCCCTCCACTTT. It codes for CAWSVHGDSPLHF.

This chain uses TRBV20-1 with TRBJ1-1; D is unclear. V lost 1 base and J 0 bases, leaving 9 bases between the germline ends. Germline values: CDR1 DFQATT, CDR2 SNEGSKA (reference sequence). The CDR3 runs to 14 residues. The CDR3 here is CSARAGFMNTEAFF. The DNA of the CDR3 is TGCAGTGCTAGAGCGGGTTTTATGAACACTGAAGCTTTCTTT.

For this clonotype: Mismatch with germline at one junction end may stem from a read error. This chain connects TRBV29-1 to TRBJ2-7; the match to TRBD1 covers 8 bases. Per the germline V gene, CDR1 is SQVTM and CDR2 is ANQGSEA. The CDR3 extends over 14 amino acids. CDR3 amino acids: CSVKGGQVYYERYF. CDR3 DNA: TGCAGCGTCAAAGGGGGACAGGTTTACTACGAGCGGTACTTC.

This clonotype has more than one count but fewer than ten. Possible read error: a much larger clone is one base away. The chain combines TRBV24-1 with TRBJ2-7; tentative D call: TRBD2 (5 bases). V was clipped by 6 bases and J by 2 bases, with 13 bases between them. CDR3 length: 14 residues. CDR1 is KGHDR and CDR2 is SFDVKD in the germline V gene. This chain's CDR3 is CATSTRTLPYEQYF. CDR3 sequence (DNA): TGTGCCACCAGTACCAGGACTCTTCCCTACGAGCAGTACTTC.

This clonotype was seen repeatedly, ten times or more. The J gene is TRBJ1-1, the V gene TRBV3-1; D possibly corresponds to TRBD1 (6 bases). The CDR3 runs 15 residues. Trimming took 5 bases from V and 0 from J, leaving 13 bases between them. CDR1 is LGHDT, CDR2 YNNKEL, per germline (reference sequence). The CDR3 coding sequence is TGTGCCAGCAGCAAAGCCGGGGGCATGAACACTGAAGCTTTCTTT. Its protein is CASSKAGGMNTEAFF. The entire variable domain, with the rest obtained from reference TRBV3-1 and TRBJ1-1, is as follows: DTAVSQTPKYLVTQMGNDKSIKCEQNLGHDTMYWYKQDSKKFLKIMFSYNNKELIINETVPNRFSPKSPDKAHLNLHINSLELGDSAVYFCASSKAGGMNTEAFFGQGTRLTVV.

Comments on this clonotype: With a much larger clone just one base away, this may be a read error. This chain connects TRBV12-3 or TRBV12-4 to TRBJ1-2; D call uncertain. This CDR3 has 14 residues. The CDR3 region is CASINTGVNYGFTF. The DNA for the CDR3 is TGTGCCAGCATCAATACCGGGGTTAACTATGGCTTCACCTTC.

The sample holds many counts of this clonotype. The chain links TRBV7-9 to TRBJ1-6; 11 bases line up with TRBD1. CDR1 and CDR2 (germline): SEHNR, FQNEAQ (reference sequence). The J segment lost 9 bases and the V segment lost 5 bases, leaving 6 bases of the junction unmatched. There are 15 residues in the CDR3. CDR3 protein: CASSPGQGEGSPLHF. The CDR3 DNA reads as TGTGCCAGCAGCCCGGGACAGGGGGAAGGTTCACCCCTCCACTTT.

The gene calls are TRBV5-1 and TRBJ1-1; D unresolved. V was trimmed by 7 bases and J by 5 bases, leaving 18 bases between them. CDR3 length equals 14 residues. Germline CDR1 is SGHRS and CDR2 is YFSETQ. The CDR3 reads CASSLEWRETEAFF. The CDR3 coding sequence is TGCGCCAGCTCCCTGGAGTGGAGGGAAACTGAAGCTTTCTTT.

Note on this clonotype: A much larger clone is a single base away; this may be a read error. In DNA form, the CDR3 reads TGTGCCAGCAGCTGGACTGGCGGGGCCACCGGGGAGCTGTTTTTT. This encodes CASSWTGGATGELFF. This rearrangement joins TRBV7-2 to TRBJ2-2; D might be TRBD2 (6 bases). This CDR3 spans 15 amino acids. The ends were cut back, 4 bases at V and 4 bases at J, with 13 bases in the middle. Germline V gives CDR1 SGHTA, CDR2 FQGNSA.

This clonotype was seen repeatedly, ten times or more. This chain uses TRBV3-1 with TRBJ1-2; the D is unclear. The germline V gene has CDR1 LGHDT and CDR2 YNNKEL (reference sequence). The V end lost 0 bases, the J end lost 10 bases, and 12 bases lay between the germline ends. This CDR3 contains 13 residues. The CDR3 DNA sequence: TGTGCCAGCAGCCAAGATCGGCGTCGGGCCTACACCTTC. The encoded protein is CASSQDRRRAYTF.